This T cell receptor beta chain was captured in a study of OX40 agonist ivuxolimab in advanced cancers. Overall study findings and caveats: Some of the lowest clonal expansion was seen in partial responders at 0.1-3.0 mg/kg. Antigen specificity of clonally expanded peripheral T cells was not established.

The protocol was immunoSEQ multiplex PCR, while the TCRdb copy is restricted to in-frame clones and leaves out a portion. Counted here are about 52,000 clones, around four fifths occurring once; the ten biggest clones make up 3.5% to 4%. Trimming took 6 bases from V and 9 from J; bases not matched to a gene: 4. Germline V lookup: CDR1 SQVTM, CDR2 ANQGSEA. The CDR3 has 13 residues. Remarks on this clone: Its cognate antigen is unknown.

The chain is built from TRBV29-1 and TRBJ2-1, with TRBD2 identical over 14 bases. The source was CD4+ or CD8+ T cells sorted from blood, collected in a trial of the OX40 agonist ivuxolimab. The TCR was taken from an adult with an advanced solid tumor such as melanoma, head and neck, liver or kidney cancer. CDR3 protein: CSVGLAGAGEQFF. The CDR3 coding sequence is TGCAGCGTGGGACTAGCGGGGGCGGGTGAGCAGTTCTTC.